This passage covers 27 T cell receptor beta chains from one sample sequenced in a study of T cell repertoires in cytomegalovirus infection (dated 2019 in TCRdb). The sample's treatment or condition label, in plain terms: in vitro stimulation with specific CMV peptide epitopes to enrich CMV-specific T cells. Their target antigens are unknown. Sequencing relied on an Illumina HiSeq 1500. TCRdb ran its own pipeline on the public reads, namely fastp trimming at Q25 and MiXCR clone calling, and kept in-frame beta chains. Here each entry gathers all rows of one CDR3 protein and keeps the most common genes and DNA. The sample table records about 770,000 distinct CDR3 sequences; 25% to 30% of these occur just once. Around 13% of the sample is held by the ten biggest clonotypes. Specimen: cultured CD8+ T cells from PBMCs, collected from culture after CMV antigen stimulation. The receptor source for this set is a human donor in good health (CMV status not recorded). Some clones in this sample may be carry-over from other donors' samples.

This clonotype has at least ten counts. This sequence joins TRBV7-2 and TRBJ2-3, with 11 positions matching TRBD2. This CDR3 spans 15 amino acids. Per the germline V gene, CDR1 is SGHTA and CDR2 is FQGNSA. V was clipped by 5 bases and J by 4 bases; unmatched bases: 5. Here the CDR3 reads CASSQTSGVSDTQYF. DNA of the CDR3: TGTGCCAGCAGCCAGACTAGCGGGGTTTCAGATACGCAGTATTTT.

In nucleotides, the CDR3 is TGTGCCACCAGCAGAGAGGCCCCCACAGCGCGAAACACCATATATTTT. It codes for CATSREAPTARNTIYF. The V and J genes are TRBV15 and TRBJ1-3; D remains ambiguous. Trimming took 0 bases from V and 5 from J, leaving 14 bases between them. CDR3 length: 16 amino acids. Germline V CDR1 and CDR2: LNHNV, YYDKDF (reference sequence).

This clonotype was seen only a few times. The CDR3 DNA reads as TGTGCCACCTACGGGCGGGGGAAACTCACAGATACGCAGTATTTT. As protein: CATYGRGKLTDTQYF. The rearrangement uses TRBV2 and TRBJ2-3; the match to TRBD2 covers 7 bases. The CDR3 sequence is 15 residues long. Trimming took 10 bases from V and 2 from J; bases not matched to a gene: 12. The germline V gene encodes CDR1 SNHLY and CDR2 FYNNEI. Based on the CDR3 plus reference TRBV2 and TRBJ2-3, the full variable domain is EPEVTQTPSHQVTQMGQEVILRCVPISNHLYFYWYRQILGQKVEFLVSFYNNEISEKSEIFDDQFSVERPDGSNFTLKIRSTKLEDSAMYFCATYGRGKLTDTQYFGPGTRLTVL.

This clonotype came up a few times. The rearrangement links TRBV6-6 to TRBJ2-2; perhaps TRBD1 as D (5 bases). CDR1 MNHNY and CDR2 SVGAGI come from the germline V gene (reference sequence). Between the trimmed V and J ends, which lost 8 bases and 4 bases, there was a span of 11 bases. The length of the CDR3 is 13 residues. The CDR3 bases are TGTGCCAGCCCCAATAGGGGCACCGGGGAGCTGTTTTTT. Protein: CASPNRGTGELFF.

The J gene is TRBJ2-1, the V gene TRBV10-2; 7 bases are a match to TRBD1. The ends lost 6 bases at V and 3 bases at J; junction bases unmatched: 2. This CDR3 spans 13 amino acids. Germline values: CDR1 WSHSY, CDR2 SAAADI. CDR3 bases: TGCGCCAGCAGAGGGGGCTACTACAATGAGCAGTTCTTC. This gives the protein CASRGGYYNEQFF.

This sequence joins TRBV7-9 and TRBJ2-3; TRBD2 matches 9 bases. Germline V gene sequence: CDR1 SEHNR, CDR2 FQNEAQ (reference sequence). The CDR3 is made up of 15 amino acids. Trimming removed 7 bases from V and 3 bases from J; junction bases left unmatched: 8. The CDR3 DNA is TGTGCCAGCAACCGGGGCGGGGGGGCAACAGATACGCAGTATTTT. This sequence encodes CASNRGGGATDTQYF.

This clonotype was observed once. Its ends do not fully match the called genes, so a read error is possible. The J gene is TRBJ2-1, the V gene TRBV6-5, with D tentatively TRBD2 (5 bases). Germline V gene lookup returns CDR1 MNHEY and CDR2 SVGAGI. CDR3 length: 15 residues. CDR3 sequence reads: CASSYVGSSYDEQFF. Here the CDR3 DNA reads TGTGCCAGCAGTTACGTGGGGAGCTCCTACGATGAGCAGTTCTTC.

Comment on this clonotype: Compared with germline, one end of the junction differs, possibly owing to a read error. The chain joins TRBV4-3 to TRBJ1-4; D remains unclear. The germline V gene encodes CDR1 LGHNA and CDR2 YSLEER. This CDR3 region has 17 residues. CDR3 region: CASSQRPSILLNENLFF. DNA of the CDR3: TGCGCCAGCAGCCAGCGGCCTTCGATTCTTCTGAATGAAAATCTGTTTTTT.

This clonotype was counted at least ten times. V usage is TRBV6-5 and J usage is TRBJ2-7; D is possibly TRBD1 (5 bases). Germline CDR1 reads MNHEY; CDR2 reads SVGAGI. The CDR3 is 14 amino acids. V lost 0 bases and J lost 4, with 10 bases in between. The CDR3 nucleotides are TGTGCCAGCAGTTACTCAGGGGTCCTGTACGAGCAGTACTTC. Translated, it gives CASSYSGVLYEQYF.

This clonotype was detected a few times. This chain connects TRBV4-1 to TRBJ2-3; TRBD2 matches at 8 bases. After removal of 2 bases from V and 2 bases from J, the junction contained 3 bases not matched to a gene. Germline loops: CDR1 MGHRA, CDR2 YSYEKL. The CDR3 sequence is 15 residues long. The DNA for the CDR3 is TGCGCCAGCAGCCAACAACTAGCGGACACAGATACGCAGTATTTT. Its protein is CASSQQLADTDTQYF.

V usage is TRBV6-5 and J usage is TRBJ2-1, with D possibly being TRBD1 (6 bases). CDR1 and CDR2 (germline): MNHEY, SVGAGI. Trimming pared 6 bases from V and 0 bases from J, leaving 12 bases between. This CDR3 is 15 amino acids long. CDR3 loop: CASSAGDLSYNEQFF. The CDR3 nucleotides read TGTGCCAGCAGCGCAGGGGACCTCTCCTACAATGAGCAGTTCTTC.

V and J are TRBV2 and TRBJ2-1; D is undetermined. CDR1 is SNHLY, CDR2 FYNNEI, per germline. This CDR3 contains 16 residues. Trimming shortened V by 0 bases and J by 3 bases, and 12 bases separated the two germline ends. The DNA for the CDR3 is TGTGCCAGCAGTGAAGCCCCGTCACAAGTCTACAATGAGCAGTTCTTC. Translated: CASSEAPSQVYNEQFF.

The chain combines TRBV20-1 with TRBJ2-1; TRBD2 matches at 8 bases. From germline, CDR1 is DFQATT and CDR2 SNEGSKA (reference sequence). The CDR3 covers 18 residues. The junction had 20 bases not matched to a gene; V was cut back by 4 bases and J by 6 bases. CDR3 in DNA: TGCAGTGCTACTCTCCCCCTAACCGGGACTAGAGCTCCCAATGAGCAGTTCTTC. This translates into CSATLPLTGTRAPNEQFF.

This clonotype came up a few times. DNA for the CDR3: TGTGCCAGCAGCCAGATTGTAGGGGGTGGAGATACGCAGTATTTT. Amino acids: CASSQIVGGGDTQYF. The chain uses TRBV14 and TRBJ2-3, with a tentative D call TRBD1 (6 bases). Looked up from germline, CDR1 is SGHDN and CDR2 is FVKESK. The CDR3 extends over 15 amino acids. The V gene lost 3 bases and the J gene lost 5 bases, with 15 bases spanning the gap. The variable domain in full, with the rest retrieved from reference TRBV14 and TRBJ2-3, is EAGVTQFPSHSVIEKGQTVTLRCDPISGHDNLYWYRRVMGKEIKFLLHFVKESKQDESGMPNNRFLAERTGGTYSTLKVQPAELEDSGVYFCASSQIVGGGDTQYFGPGTRLTVL.

The chain employs TRBV20-1 and TRBJ2-3, with TRBD2 matching 9 bases. This CDR3 comprises 17 residues. V dropped 1 base and J dropped 4; count of bases not matched to a gene: 12. CDR1 is DFQATT, CDR2 SNEGSKA, per germline (reference sequence). The CDR3 sequence is CSARVDGTSLGADTQYF. The CDR3 DNA sequence: TGCAGTGCTAGAGTCGACGGGACTAGCCTCGGAGCAGATACGCAGTATTTT.

This chain uses TRBV28 with TRBJ2-7; no clear D. CDR3 length equals 13 residues. Per germline, CDR1 MDHEN and CDR2 SYDVKM. V dropped 3 bases and J dropped 2 bases, with 8 bases sitting between them. CDR3 DNA sequence: TGTGCCAGCAGTTTCCATCTTGCCTACGAGCAGTACGTC. Translation: CASSFHLAYEQYV.

The chain carries TRBV5-1 and TRBJ2-1; maybe TRBD2 (7 bases). The CDR3 is made up of 16 amino acids. In germline, CDR1 is SGHRS, CDR2 YFSETQ. V dropped 0 bases and J dropped 9 bases, with 19 bases sitting between them. CDR3 DNA sequence: TGCGCCAGCAGCTTGGGAGATGGGGGGGGCCCCGGTGAGCAGTTCTTC. This sequence encodes CASSLGDGGGPGEQFF.

In this sample, this clonotype turned up a few times. The chain uses TRBV4-1 and TRBJ2-6; no firm D call. The CDR3 covers 14 residues. V shed 3 bases and J shed 2 bases, with 5 bases lying between them. Germline CDR1 MGHRA, CDR2 YSYEKL. This chain's CDR3 is CASSQGPGANVLTF. DNA of the CDR3: TGCGCCAGCAGCCAGGGTCCTGGGGCCAACGTCCTGACTTTC.

There are a few counts of this clonotype. The CDR3 DNA reads as TGTGCCAGCAGTTGGGGGACAGGGTCCTATAGCAATCAGCCCCAGCATTTT. Protein: CASSWGTGSYSNQPQHF. The chain combines TRBV12-3 or TRBV12-4 with TRBJ1-5; 9 bases are shared with TRBD1. V trimming: 4 bases; J trimming: 0 bases; junction bases outside the gene matches: 7. The CDR3 contains 17 residues.

This clonotype was counted at least ten times. The chain combines TRBV7-2 with TRBJ2-1; 8 bases are shared with TRBD2. Germline CDR1 reads SGHTA; CDR2 reads FQGNSA. After removal of 4 bases from V and 7 bases from J, the junction contained 12 bases not matched to a gene. This CDR3 has 16 residues. CDR3 in amino acids: CASSWILTGGVNEQFF. The CDR3 DNA reads as TGTGCCAGCAGCTGGATCTTGACGGGGGGGGTAAATGAGCAGTTCTTC.

This sequence joins TRBV27 and TRBJ1-1, with D unresolved. V lost 8 bases and J 6 bases, leaving 10 bases between the germline ends. Germline CDR1 is MNHEY and CDR2 is SMNVEV (reference sequence). The CDR3 consists of 11 residues. The CDR3: CASFRGPEAFF. The CDR3 DNA sequence: TGTGCCAGCTTTAGAGGGCCTGAAGCTTTCTTT.

This clonotype was recorded at least ten times. The J gene is TRBJ2-3, the V gene TRBV7-9; 14 bases agree with TRBD2. The CDR3 runs 15 residues. Germline V lookup: CDR1 SEHNR, CDR2 FQNEAQ (reference sequence). V dropped 5 bases and J dropped 4; count of bases not matched to a gene: 2. The CDR3, as DNA: TGTGCCAGCAGCCGGACTAGCGGGGGGTCAGATACGCAGTATTTT. It yields the protein CASSRTSGGSDTQYF.

This clonotype turned up a few times. The chain links TRBV13 to TRBJ2-7, with 11 bases lining up with TRBD2. The CDR3 covers 15 residues. Per the germline V gene, CDR1 is PRHDT and CDR2 is FYEKMQ (reference sequence). V shed 3 bases and J 2 bases; nucleotides not matched to a gene: 3. The CDR3 DNA reads as TGTGCCAGCAGCTTCCCTAGCGGGGGGACCTACGAGCAGTACTTC. It is translated as CASSFPSGGTYEQYF.

On this clonotype: This is likely a read error, given that the CDR3 carries no conserved phenylalanine or tryptophan at its end. V gene TRBV7-2 combines with J gene TRBJ1-5, with D perhaps TRBD1 (5 bases). This CDR3 is built from 18 residues. From germline, CDR1 is SGHTA and CDR2 FQGNSA. V lost 4 bases and J lost 11, with 30 bases in between. The CDR3 DNA follows: TGTGCCAGCAGCTCCCTTGGGATTCATACGGGACCCCTGATGGCCCAGCATCTT. Its translation: CASSSLGIHTGPLMAQHL.

This rearrangement joins TRBV27 to TRBJ2-2; unclear D gene. The CDR3 is made up of 16 amino acids. The V gene lost 1 base and the J gene lost 0 bases, with 9 bases spanning the gap. Germline CDR1 reads MNHEY; CDR2 reads SMNVEV (reference sequence). In DNA, the CDR3 is TGTGCCAGCAGTTTATATTGGGGATCGAACACCGGGGAGCTGTTTTTT. Translating it yields CASSLYWGSNTGELFF.

V gene TRBV4-2 combines with J gene TRBJ2-1; 8 bases line up with TRBD2. V shed 1 base and J 3 bases; nucleotides not matched to a gene: 5. The CDR3 loop spans 16 amino acids. CDR1 and CDR2 (germline): LGHNA, YNFKEQ. CDR3 loop: CASSQVGSGDYNEQFF. Written as DNA, the CDR3 is TGTGCCAGCAGCCAAGTGGGTAGCGGGGACTACAATGAGCAGTTCTTC.

V is TRBV2 and J is TRBJ2-7; D is perhaps TRBD1 (6 bases). Germline V gives CDR1 SNHLY, CDR2 FYNNEI. Trimming took 9 bases from V and 4 from J, leaving 16 bases between them. The CDR3 contains 13 residues. This chain's CDR3 is CARNALGTYEQYF. The DNA for the CDR3 is TGTGCCAGAAACGCCCTGGGGACATACGAGCAGTACTTC.